This TCR beta chain was recorded in a study of shared clonotypes between healthy human individuals. Study in general: In total, the donors were a couple of women and a few men aged 18 to 49.

The study enrolled healthy HIV-negative adults without recent acute infections or vaccinations as donors. Using immunoSEQ multiplex PCR, the repertoire was profiled, and TCRdb retains in-frame clones only, with some absent. The data contain some 2,000,000 clones, approximately 94% of them singletons. The germline V gene encodes CDR1 LGHNT and CDR2 FRNRAP. V lost 0 bases and J lost 3; bases outside the gene matches: 2. This CDR3 contains 15 residues. This receptor was taken from a man between 18 and 35 years old in good health. V is TRBV12-5 and J is TRBJ2-5, with TRBD2 matching over 9 bases. Sequenced material: naive CD4+ T cells sorted from blood. Subset denoted: CD45RA+ positively selected. The CDR3 DNA reads TGTGCTAGTGGTTTGGTAGCGGGAGGAGAAGAGACCCAGTACTTC. It yields the protein CASGLVAGGEETQYF. The full variable domain, with the rest looked up from reference TRBV12-5 and TRBJ2-5, is DARVTQTPRHKVTEMGQEVTMRCQPILGHNTVFWYRQTMMQGLELLAYFRNRAPLDDSGMPKDRFSAEMPDATLATLKIQPSEPRDSAVYFCASGLVAGGEETQYFGPGTRLLVL.